This TCR beta chain comes out of a study of T cell repertoires in cytomegalovirus infection (dated by TCRdb to about 2019). Background on the whole study: Donor HLA type was relevant to the analysis, because carriage of CMV infection together with the matching HLA type was indicated by public TCR beta signatures. The paper as a whole reports these results and caveats: The ex vivo response was dominated by HLA-C-restricted CMV-specific TCR beta clonotypes, which also provided the single most frequent clonotype in two of eight donors. Carriers of CMV infection plus the relevant HLA type were discriminated by the cumulative frequency of public TCR beta family members in the study cohort and in an independent roughly 380-donor cohort.

Looking up the germline V gene yields CDR1 SGHTA and CDR2 FQGNSA. V is cut by 5 bases and J by 4 bases, and the space between the germline ends is 17 bases. The CDR3 contains 15 residues, cysteine and phenylalanine counted. The sequence is cut down to CDR3 DNA, 45 bases in frame from base 1. This clonotype showed up many times. The antigen this receptor binds is unknown. The input lacks base qualities; no much larger clone sits a single base away. The sequencer listed for this sample is Illumina HiSeq 1500. TCRdb trimmed the raw reads at Q25, called clones with MiXCR and kept productive beta chains. Records with the same CDR3 protein are collapsed into one entry carrying the most frequent genes and DNA. This sample gives tens of thousands of distinct CDR3 sequences in total; 20% to 25% of them show up just once. Approximately 18% of the sample lies in the top ten.

The sequence was obtained from a human donor in good health (CMV status not recorded). Some clones in this sample may be carry-over from other donors' samples. The chain was built from TRBV7-2 and TRBJ2-5; TRBD1 is a possible D gene, resting on 6 matching bases. What was sequenced was PBMCs, sequenced either directly or after in vitro stimulation (not recorded which). The nucleotide sequence reads TGTGCCAGCAGCGTACAGGGCGATCCCCGAGAGACCCAGTACTTC. Its protein product is CASSVQGDPRETQYF.